The entry below gives a single T cell receptor (beta chain) sequence along with its context. Its target is unknown. All donors were healthy Caucasians. This entry comes from a study of identical twins. Study findings and constraints: Excess sharing by twins proved weaker in beta out-of-frame sequences. The more abundant beta clonotypes in cord blood had fewer insertions, and memory repertoires did not show this. Models underpredicted monozygotic twin sharing of out-of-frame TCR alpha.

A single record per CDR3 protein comes from TCRdb applying MiXCR to the 5' RACE reads. The sample carries about 240,000 distinct CDR3 sequences, about 10% recorded once. CDR3 length: 16 amino acids. V gave up 4 bases and J gave up 1 base; unmatched junction bases: 10. Germline V gene sequence: CDR1 LNHNV, CDR2 YYDKDF (reference sequence). V usage is TRBV15 and J usage is TRBJ2-7, with 7 bases lining up with TRBD1. This receptor was obtained from a man aged 50 to 59 in good health. Material for sequencing was memory T cells sorted from blood. The CDR3 region has the DNA TGTGCCACCAGCACCAAGACAGGGACAAAGTCCTACGAGCAGTACTTC. It encodes CATSTKTGTKSYEQYF.